These 28 T cell receptor beta chains originate from one sample sequenced in a study of regulatory T cells in long-lasting Graves disease. With iRepertoire HTBI primers and Arm-PCR of CDR3 regions, TCR beta libraries were built. TCRdb re-analysed the multiplex PCR reads in MiXCR, keeping a single row per CDR3 protein. The table has roughly 500,000 distinct CDR3 sequences, around 12% seen once. Specified time point: newly diagnosed GD, antithyroid drugs for less than 3 months. RNA extracted from PBMCs served as the sequencing template. The sample also formed part of further work on T cells in Graves' hyperthyroidism and ophthalmopathy.

The sequencing used peripheral blood mononuclear cells (PBMCs), collected at new diagnosis, from a patient treated with antithyroid drugs. The receptor set was obtained from a woman in her twenties or thirties with Graves disease.

This clonotype was recorded a few times. A much larger clone lies one base from this, so it may be a read error. The rearrangement uses TRBV11-2 and TRBJ2-1; 10 bases line up with TRBD1. Germline V gives CDR1 SGHAT, CDR2 FQNNGV. V gave up 5 bases and J gave up 8 bases; unmatched junction bases: 15. This CDR3 has 17 residues. The CDR3 DNA reads TGTGCCAGCAGCGTAGCACCGGGAGGACAGGGGGGCTATGAGCAGTTCTTC. Translated: CASSVAPGGQGGYEQFF.

This clonotype was counted a few times. This chain links TRBV7-9 with TRBJ1-6, with 7 positions matching TRBD1. The J segment lost 9 bases and the V segment lost 1 base, leaving 6 bases of the junction unmatched. The germline CDR1 and CDR2 sequences are SEHNR and FQNEAQ (reference sequence). The CDR3 contains 15 residues. The CDR3: CASSLGTGGRSPLHF. Written as DNA, the CDR3 is TGTGCCAGCAGCTTAGGGACAGGAGGGCGTTCACCCCTCCACTTT.

At least ten counts were recorded for this clonotype. The chain recombines TRBV5-5 with TRBJ1-1; no definite D call. Germline assignment: CDR1 SGHKS and CDR2 YYEKEE (reference sequence). The germline V and J ends were trimmed by 6 bases and 0 bases, with 12 bases remaining between them. CDR3 length equals 14 residues. CDR3 coding DNA: TGTGCCAGCACCCCGCGGTTCCTGAACACTGAAGCTTTCTTT. Translating gives CASTPRFLNTEAFF.

This clonotype was counted ten times or more. This chain joins TRBV11-1 and TRBJ2-1; D not certain. Trimming pared 5 bases from V and 0 bases from J, leaving 11 bases between. The CDR3 runs to 15 residues. Germline assignment: CDR1 SGHAT and CDR2 FQDESV (reference sequence). The CDR3 reads CASSPRPDSYNEQFF. CDR3 DNA sequence: TGTGCCAGCAGCCCCCGTCCGGACTCCTACAATGAGCAGTTCTTC.

J is TRBJ1-1 and V is TRBV20-1, with no clear D. Germline V gene lookup returns CDR1 DFQATT and CDR2 SNEGSKA (reference sequence). Trimming removed 2 bases at V and 3 bases at J, with 10 bases between. This CDR3 comprises 13 residues. The CDR3 here is CSARSGGDTEAFF. The CDR3 DNA is TGCAGTGCTAGATCAGGAGGAGACACTGAAGCTTTCTTT.

The table lists this clonotype with a few counts. V gene TRBV6-2 or TRBV6-3 combines with J gene TRBJ2-7; no clear D. V lost 5 bases, J lost 3 bases, and 14 bases lay in between. In germline, CDR1 is MNHEY, CDR2 SVGEGT. This CDR3 has 14 amino acids. The CDR3 sequence is CASSNRAPIYEQYF. DNA of the CDR3: TGTGCCAGCAGTAACCGGGCCCCCATCTACGAGCAGTACTTC.

V is TRBV10-3 and J is TRBJ2-2; the match to TRBD1 covers 7 bases. Germline assignment: CDR1 ENHRY and CDR2 SYGVKD. The CDR3 contains 15 residues. V was clipped by 3 bases and J by 3 bases; unmatched bases: 4. The CDR3 reads CAISERDSYTGELFF. The CDR3 DNA sequence: TGTGCCATCAGTGAACGGGACAGCTACACCGGGGAGCTGTTTTTT.

There are many counts of this clonotype. The V gene is TRBV6-7, the J gene TRBJ2-1, with 7 bases that match TRBD2. TRBV6-7 is an open reading frame, and its role is uncertain. The CDR3 is 17 residues long. With 0 bases clipped from V and 7 bases from J, the junction kept 12 bases outside the gene matches. As DNA, the CDR3 is TGTGCCAGCAGTTACTCGATTTGGCGGGAGCGCCGGAATGAGCAGTTCTTC. Amino acids: CASSYSIWRERRNEQFF.

The chain carries TRBV19 and TRBJ1-4; TRBD1 matches at 8 bases. Germline V lookup: CDR1 LNHDA, CDR2 SQIVND (reference sequence). The V segment lost 7 bases and the J segment 5 bases; nucleotides outside the gene matches: 12. The length of the CDR3 is 16 residues. CDR3: CASKQLQGTGNEKLFF. The CDR3 nucleotides read TGTGCCAGTAAACAACTACAGGGGACAGGAAATGAAAAACTGTTTTTT.

The chain links TRBV20-1 to TRBJ1-5; D is unclear. CDR1 is DFQATT, CDR2 SNEGSKA, per germline (reference sequence). The V end lost 1 base, the J end lost 4 bases, and 8 bases lay between the germline ends. CDR3 length equals 13 residues. CDR3: CSARAGGNQPQHF. The CDR3 DNA reads TGCAGTGCTAGAGCGGGAGGGAATCAGCCCCAGCATTTT.

This clonotype came up a few times. The gene calls are TRBV3-1 and TRBJ2-7; no reliable D call. The germline V gene encodes CDR1 LGHDT and CDR2 YNNKEL (reference sequence). Trimming removed 0 bases from V and 4 bases from J, with 7 bases in between. The CDR3 has 13 amino acids. The CDR3 DNA is TGTGCCAGCAGCCAAGATGTCAGATACGAGCAGTACTTC. It encodes CASSQDVRYEQYF.

The sample holds many counts of this clonotype. The V call is TRBV30, the J call TRBJ2-7, with TRBD2 matching 7 bases. The germline V gene has CDR1 GTSNPN and CDR2 SVGIG (reference sequence). The length of the CDR3 is 13 residues. V was pared by 6 bases and J by 2 bases, with 7 bases of the junction left unmatched. CDR3 region: CACGKRETYEQYF. CDR3 nucleotides: TGTGCCTGCGGAAAGCGGGAAACCTACGAGCAGTACTTC.

The J gene is TRBJ1-4, the V gene TRBV5-1; D might be TRBD1 (6 bases). Looked up from germline, CDR1 is SGHRS and CDR2 is YFSETQ. Trimming took 4 bases from V and 7 from J, leaving 14 bases between them. The CDR3 extends over 14 amino acids. CDR3 sequence (DNA): TGCGCCAGCAGCCAAGGGGGTAAAGGTGAAAAACTGTTTTTT. Protein: CASSQGGKGEKLFF.

This clonotype was recorded many times. The rearrangement joins TRBV2 to TRBJ2-7; D gene uncertain. CDR3 length equals 15 residues. Germline lookup yields CDR1 SNHLY and CDR2 FYNNEI. Trimming took off 3 bases at V and 0 bases at J, with 12 bases between the two ends. CDR3 loop: CASSEEFTYSYEQYF. CDR3 nucleotide sequence: TGTGCCAGCAGTGAGGAGTTTACGTACTCCTACGAGCAGTACTTC.

This clonotype was counted between two and nine times. The CDR3 region has the DNA TGTGCCAGCACCACGGACTACCTTATAAAGGAGCAGTTCTTC. Its protein is CASTTDYLIKEQFF. The genes are TRBV7-2 and TRBJ2-1; D perhaps matches TRBD2 (6 bases). This CDR3 comprises 14 residues. Germline V gene sequence: CDR1 SGHTA, CDR2 FQGNSA. Trimming removed 7 bases from V and 10 bases from J, with 20 bases in between.

Many counts were recorded for this clonotype. This rearrangement joins TRBV10-3 to TRBJ2-5; D possibly corresponds to TRBD2 (5 bases). This CDR3 spans 12 amino acids. CDR1 and CDR2 from the germline V gene are ENHRY and SYGVKD. V was shortened by 4 bases and J by 10 bases, with 13 bases between the two germline ends. The CDR3 DNA is TGTGCCATCAGTGGTGGTGGGAGTAGCCAGTACTTC. Residues: CAISGGGSSQYF.

This clonotype was picked up a small number of times. The final CDR3 position lacks the conserved phenylalanine or tryptophan, pointing to a likely read error. The chain combines TRBV30 with TRBJ1-1; tentative D call: TRBD1 (6 bases). There are 16 residues in the CDR3. CDR1 is GTSNPN and CDR2 is SVGIG in the germline V gene (reference sequence). Trimming removed 2 bases from V and 0 bases from J, with 16 bases in between. The DNA of the CDR3 is TGTGCCTGGAGTCCCGACAGACAGGTTCTGAACACTGAAGCTTTCTCT. Translation gives CAWSPDRQVLNTEAFS.

This clonotype has a count of ten or more. The chain recombines TRBV11-2 with TRBJ2-1; TRBD1 is a possible D gene (5 bases). V gave up 5 bases and J gave up 3 bases, with 11 bases separating them. CDR3 size: 14 residues. From germline, CDR1 is SGHAT and CDR2 FQNNGV. The CDR3 nucleotides read TGTGCCAGCAGCCTTCAAGGGGTCTACAATGAGCAGTTCTTC. Translated: CASSLQGVYNEQFF.

In this sample, this clonotype turned up once. This chain uses TRBV20-1 with TRBJ1-2; D is possibly TRBD1 (5 bases). Trimming stripped 6 bases from V and 4 bases from J, with 15 bases between. This CDR3 region has 13 residues. CDR1 is DFQATT, CDR2 SNEGSKA, per germline (reference sequence). The CDR3 sequence: CSAQSPDTYGYTF. CDR3 in DNA: TGCAGTGCCCAGAGCCCGGACACCTATGGCTACACCTTC.

In its sample, this clonotype was seen many times. V usage is TRBV28 and J usage is TRBJ2-5, with D perhaps being TRBD1 or TRBD2 (6 bases each). Germline V gene lookup returns CDR1 MDHEN and CDR2 SYDVKM. This CDR3 is built from 15 residues. Trimming left V 2 bases short and J 0 bases short, with 10 bases between. CDR3 in amino acids: CASSLRGDNQETQYF. The CDR3, as DNA: TGTGCCAGCAGTTTAAGGGGGGACAACCAAGAGACCCAGTACTTC.

Many counts were recorded for this clonotype. The chain uses TRBV7-2 and TRBJ2-7; 8 bases agree with TRBD2. With 0 bases clipped from V and 5 bases from J, the junction kept 9 bases outside the gene matches. The CDR3 totals 16 residues. CDR1 and CDR2 from the germline V gene are SGHTA and FQGNSA. Here the CDR3 DNA reads TGTGCCAGCAGCTTAGCGGGGACTAGGGTTGGCCACGAGCAGTACTTC. Its protein is CASSLAGTRVGHEQYF.

In its sample, this clonotype was seen many times. The genes are TRBV28 and TRBJ2-3; 8 bases align to TRBD1. The J call is doubtful: the DNA matches TRBJ2-1 better. The CDR3 is made up of 15 amino acids. In germline, CDR1 is MDHEN, CDR2 SYDVKM. The CDR3 protein is CASSPRTGWSDEQFF. DNA for the CDR3: TGTGCCAGCAGCCCAAGGACAGGGTGGTCCGATGAGCAGTTCTTC.

This clonotype came up many times. The chain employs TRBV7-9 and TRBJ2-5; 7 bases map to TRBD2. The germline gives CDR1 SEHNR, CDR2 FQNEAQ (reference sequence). This CDR3 has 16 residues. Unmatched junction bases numbered 9, after V lost 4 bases and J lost 1 base. CDR3 loop: CASSSRLASLQETQYF. The DNA for the CDR3 is TGTGCCAGCAGCTCCCGACTAGCCTCCCTCCAAGAGACCCAGTACTTC.

Note on this clonotype: The germline gene is not matched at one end of the junction; a read error may be the cause. The rearrangement links TRBV20-1 to TRBJ1-1, with a weak D call TRBD1 (5 bases). This CDR3 is built from 14 residues. Per germline, CDR1 DFQATT and CDR2 SNEGSKA (reference sequence). CDR3 sequence reads: CGARGRGWDTEAFF. In DNA, the CDR3 is TGCGGTGCTAGAGGCCGGGGGTGGGACACTGAAGCTTTCTTT.

Notes on this clonotype: With a much larger clone just one base away, this may be a read error. V and J are TRBV6-2 or TRBV6-3 and TRBJ2-1; 8 bases align to TRBD2. V lost 8 bases, J lost 6 bases, and 12 bases stayed unmatched. CDR1 and CDR2 (germline): MNHEY, SVGEGT. The CDR3 is 15 residues long. CDR3 sequence reads: CASGASSREVNEQFF. The CDR3 DNA is TGTGCCAGCGGTGCTTCCTCGCGGGAGGTCAATGAGCAGTTCTTC.

This chain uses TRBV6-2 or TRBV6-3 with TRBJ1-1; 8 bases align to TRBD1. CDR1 and CDR2 (germline): MNHEY, SVGEGT. The CDR3 loop spans 12 amino acids. Trimming took 6 bases from V and 7 from J; bases not matched to a gene: 4. CDR3 protein: CASSGQGNEAFF. In DNA, the CDR3 is TGTGCCAGCAGCGGACAGGGTAATGAAGCTTTCTTT.

This clonotype was seen many times. The chain couples TRBV27 to TRBJ1-1; the D gene is possibly TRBD1 (5 bases). Germline CDR1 is MNHEY and CDR2 is SMNVEV (reference sequence). Deletions cut 2 bases from V and 1 base from J, with 14 bases between. The CDR3 runs 16 residues. This CDR3 is CASSLGGYRPNTEAFF. In DNA, the CDR3 is TGTGCCAGCAGTTTAGGGGGTTATCGACCGAACACTGAAGCTTTCTTT.

The sample holds a few counts of this clonotype. The chain employs TRBV20-1 and TRBJ2-3; no reliable D call. V was pared by 3 bases and J by 2 bases, with 6 bases between. CDR1 is DFQATT and CDR2 is SNEGSKA in the germline V gene (reference sequence). The CDR3 covers 12 residues. In nucleotides, the CDR3 is TGCAGTGCTAGCCTCTTCACAGATACGCAGTATTTT. Translating it yields CSASLFTDTQYF.